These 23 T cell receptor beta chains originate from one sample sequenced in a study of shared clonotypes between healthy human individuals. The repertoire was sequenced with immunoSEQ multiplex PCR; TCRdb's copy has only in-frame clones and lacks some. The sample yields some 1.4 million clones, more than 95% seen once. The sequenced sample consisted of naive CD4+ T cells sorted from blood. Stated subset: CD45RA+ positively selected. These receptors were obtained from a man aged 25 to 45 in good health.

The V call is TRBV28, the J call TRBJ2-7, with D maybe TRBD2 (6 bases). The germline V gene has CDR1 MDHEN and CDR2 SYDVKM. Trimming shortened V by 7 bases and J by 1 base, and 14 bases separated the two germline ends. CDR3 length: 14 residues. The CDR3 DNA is TGTGCCAGCAACCCAGAGCGGGTTTCCTACGAGCAGTACTTC. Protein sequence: CASNPERVSYEQYF.

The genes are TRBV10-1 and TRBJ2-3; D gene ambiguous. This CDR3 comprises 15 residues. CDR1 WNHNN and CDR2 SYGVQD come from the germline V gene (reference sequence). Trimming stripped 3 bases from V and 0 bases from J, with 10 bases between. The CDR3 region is CASSDGSPSTDTQYF. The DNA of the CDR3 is TGCGCCAGCAGTGATGGTAGCCCGAGCACAGATACGCAGTATTTT.

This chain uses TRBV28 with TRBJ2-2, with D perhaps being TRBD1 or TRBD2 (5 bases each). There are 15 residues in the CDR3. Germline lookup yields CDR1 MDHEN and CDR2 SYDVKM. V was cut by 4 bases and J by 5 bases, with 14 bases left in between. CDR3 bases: TGTGCCAGCAGTTCACCCGGGGCAAGGACCGGGGAGCTGTTTTTT. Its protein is CASSSPGARTGELFF.

CDR3 nucleotides: TGTGCCAGCAGTGTGGAGACAGCGTCCTACGAGCAGTACTTC. It codes for CASSVETASYEQYF. This chain links TRBV2 with TRBJ2-7; D perhaps matches TRBD1 (5 bases). CDR1 is SNHLY and CDR2 is FYNNEI in the germline V gene. The CDR3 loop spans 14 amino acids. The V end was cut by 4 bases, the J end by 1 base, with 11 bases between.

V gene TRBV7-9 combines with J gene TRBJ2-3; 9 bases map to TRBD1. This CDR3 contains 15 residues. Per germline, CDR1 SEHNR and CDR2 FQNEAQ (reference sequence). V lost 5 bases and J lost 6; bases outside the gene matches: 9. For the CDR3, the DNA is TGTGCCAGCAGCGCGCCTCCGGGACAGGGTGATACGCAGTATTTT. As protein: CASSAPPGQGDTQYF.

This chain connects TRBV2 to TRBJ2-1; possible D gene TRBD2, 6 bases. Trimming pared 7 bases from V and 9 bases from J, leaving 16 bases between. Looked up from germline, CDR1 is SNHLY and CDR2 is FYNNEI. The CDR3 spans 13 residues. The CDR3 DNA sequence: TGTGCCAGCAAGGGGACTCGAACTTCTGAGCAGTTCTTC. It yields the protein CASKGTRTSEQFF.

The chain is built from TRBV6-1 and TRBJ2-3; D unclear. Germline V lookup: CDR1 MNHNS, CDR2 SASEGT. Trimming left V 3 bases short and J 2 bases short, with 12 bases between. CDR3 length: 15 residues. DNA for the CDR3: TGTGCCAGCAGTGACCCTCTTCTCCTCACAGATACGCAGTATTTT. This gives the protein CASSDPLLLTDTQYF.

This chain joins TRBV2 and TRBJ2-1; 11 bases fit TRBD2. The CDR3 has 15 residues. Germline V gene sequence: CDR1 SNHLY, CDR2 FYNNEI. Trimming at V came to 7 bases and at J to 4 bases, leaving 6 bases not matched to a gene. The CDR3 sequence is CASIRLAGIYNEQFF. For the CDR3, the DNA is TGTGCCAGCATACGACTAGCGGGAATTTACAATGAGCAGTTCTTC.

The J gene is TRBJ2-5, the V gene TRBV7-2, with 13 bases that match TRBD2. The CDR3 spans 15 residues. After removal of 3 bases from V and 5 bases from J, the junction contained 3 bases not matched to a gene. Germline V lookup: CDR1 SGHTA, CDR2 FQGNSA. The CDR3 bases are TGTGCCAGCAGCTTCGGGACTAGCGGGACTGAGACCCAGTACTTC. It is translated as CASSFGTSGTETQYF.

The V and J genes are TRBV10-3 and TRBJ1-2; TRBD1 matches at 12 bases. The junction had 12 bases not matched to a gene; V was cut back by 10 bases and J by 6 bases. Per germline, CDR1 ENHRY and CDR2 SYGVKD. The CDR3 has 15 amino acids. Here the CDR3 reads CATRGTGGPNNGYTF. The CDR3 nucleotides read TGTGCCACCCGCGGGACAGGGGGCCCAAACAATGGCTACACCTTC.

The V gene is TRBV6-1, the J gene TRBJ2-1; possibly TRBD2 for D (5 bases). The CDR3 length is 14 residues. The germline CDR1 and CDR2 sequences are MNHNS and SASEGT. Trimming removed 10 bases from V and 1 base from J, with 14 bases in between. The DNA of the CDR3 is TGTGCCACCCAGAGGGAACTGTCCTACAATGAGCAGTTCTTC. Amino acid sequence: CATQRELSYNEQFF.

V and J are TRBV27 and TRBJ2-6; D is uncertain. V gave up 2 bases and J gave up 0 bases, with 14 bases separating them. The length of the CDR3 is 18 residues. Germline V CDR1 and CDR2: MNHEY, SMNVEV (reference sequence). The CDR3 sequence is CASSLSRGGLSGANVLTF. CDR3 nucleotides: TGTGCCAGCAGTTTAAGTCGAGGCGGCCTCTCTGGGGCCAACGTCCTGACTTTC.

For the CDR3, the DNA is TGTGCCAGCAGCCGCCTTGTGACAGGGCTCGAGACAGATACGCAGTATTTT. This sequence encodes CASSRLVTGLETDTQYF. The V gene is TRBV4-2, the J gene TRBJ2-3; 7 nucleotides align to TRBD1. The CDR3 has 17 residues. V lost 4 bases, J lost 3 bases, and 13 bases stayed unmatched. From germline, CDR1 is LGHNA and CDR2 YNFKEQ.

This CDR3 is CASRLGRLGEGYEQYF. The CDR3 bases are TGTGCCAGCAGGTTGGGACGCCTTGGCGAAGGGTACGAGCAGTACTTC. V is TRBV13 and J is TRBJ2-7; possibly TRBD1 or TRBD2 for D (5 bases each). Germline assignment: CDR1 PRHDT and CDR2 FYEKMQ (reference sequence). This CDR3 contains 16 residues. V was trimmed by 6 bases and J by 4 bases, leaving 22 bases between them.

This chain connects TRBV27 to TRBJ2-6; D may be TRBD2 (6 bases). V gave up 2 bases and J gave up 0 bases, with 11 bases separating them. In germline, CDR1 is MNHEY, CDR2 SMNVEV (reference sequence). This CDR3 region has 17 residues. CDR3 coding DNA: TGTGCCAGCAGTTTACGGGACTTTCGCTCTGGGGCCAACGTCCTGACTTTC. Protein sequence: CASSLRDFRSGANVLTF.

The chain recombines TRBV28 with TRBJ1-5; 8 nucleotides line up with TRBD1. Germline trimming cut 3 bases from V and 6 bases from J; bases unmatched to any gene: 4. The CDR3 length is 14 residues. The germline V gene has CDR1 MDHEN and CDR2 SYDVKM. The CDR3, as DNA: TGTGCCAGCAGTTTCCTCAGGGGGCCTCAGCCCCAGCATTTT. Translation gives CASSFLRGPQPQHF.

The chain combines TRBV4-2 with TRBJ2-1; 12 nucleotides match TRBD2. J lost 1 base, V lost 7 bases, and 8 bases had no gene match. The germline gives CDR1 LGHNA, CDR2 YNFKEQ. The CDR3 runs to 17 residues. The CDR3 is CASTRTSGEGSYNEQFF. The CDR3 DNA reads TGTGCCAGCACCCGGACTAGCGGGGAGGGGTCCTACAATGAGCAGTTCTTC.

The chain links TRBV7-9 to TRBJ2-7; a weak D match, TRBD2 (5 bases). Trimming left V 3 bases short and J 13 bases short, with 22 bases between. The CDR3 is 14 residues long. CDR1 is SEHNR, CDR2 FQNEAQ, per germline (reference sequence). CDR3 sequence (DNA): TGTGCCAGCAGCTTGGGTCGAAACGTTCTCAGCGGTTACTTC. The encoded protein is CASSLGRNVLSGYF.

The CDR3 DNA is TGTGCCAGCAGAAACCAGGGGAGAGACGAGCAGTACTTC. Residues: CASRNQGRDEQYF. The chain employs TRBV27 and TRBJ2-7; perhaps TRBD1 as D (6 bases). Germline CDR1 reads MNHEY; CDR2 reads SMNVEV (reference sequence). The CDR3 is 13 residues long. Trimming took 6 bases from V and 5 from J, leaving 14 bases between them.

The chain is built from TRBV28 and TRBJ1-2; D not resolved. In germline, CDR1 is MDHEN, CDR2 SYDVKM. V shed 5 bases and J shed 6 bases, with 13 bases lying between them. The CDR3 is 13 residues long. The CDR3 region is CASSEGRNDGYTF. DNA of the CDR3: TGTGCCAGCAGTGAGGGAAGGAATGATGGCTACACCTTC.

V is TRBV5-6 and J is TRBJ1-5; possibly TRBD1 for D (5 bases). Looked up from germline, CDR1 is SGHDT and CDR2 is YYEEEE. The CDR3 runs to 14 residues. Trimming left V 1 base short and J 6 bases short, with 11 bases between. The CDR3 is CASSLRGLPQPQHF. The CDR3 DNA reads TGTGCCAGCAGCTTGCGGGGACTCCCTCAGCCCCAGCATTTT.

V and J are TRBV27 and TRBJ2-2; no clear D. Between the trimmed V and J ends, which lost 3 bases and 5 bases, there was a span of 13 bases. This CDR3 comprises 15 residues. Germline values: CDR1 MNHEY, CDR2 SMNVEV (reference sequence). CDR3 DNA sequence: TGTGCCAGCAGTTTGGTATCTTGGGTTACCGGGGAGCTGTTTTTT. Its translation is CASSLVSWVTGELFF.

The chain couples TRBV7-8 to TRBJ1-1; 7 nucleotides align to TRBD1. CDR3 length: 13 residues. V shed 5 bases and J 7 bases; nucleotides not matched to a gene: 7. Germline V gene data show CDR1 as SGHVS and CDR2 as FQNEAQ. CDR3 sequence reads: CASSPDWTGEAFF. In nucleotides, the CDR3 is TGTGCCAGCAGCCCAGACTGGACAGGTGAAGCTTTCTTT. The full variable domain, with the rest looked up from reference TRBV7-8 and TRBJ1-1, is GAGVSQSPRYKVAKRGQDVALRCDPISGHVSLFWYQQALGQGPEFLTYFQNEAQLDKSGLPSDRFFAERPEGSVSTLKIQRTQQEDSAVYLCASSPDWTGEAFFGQGTRLTVV.